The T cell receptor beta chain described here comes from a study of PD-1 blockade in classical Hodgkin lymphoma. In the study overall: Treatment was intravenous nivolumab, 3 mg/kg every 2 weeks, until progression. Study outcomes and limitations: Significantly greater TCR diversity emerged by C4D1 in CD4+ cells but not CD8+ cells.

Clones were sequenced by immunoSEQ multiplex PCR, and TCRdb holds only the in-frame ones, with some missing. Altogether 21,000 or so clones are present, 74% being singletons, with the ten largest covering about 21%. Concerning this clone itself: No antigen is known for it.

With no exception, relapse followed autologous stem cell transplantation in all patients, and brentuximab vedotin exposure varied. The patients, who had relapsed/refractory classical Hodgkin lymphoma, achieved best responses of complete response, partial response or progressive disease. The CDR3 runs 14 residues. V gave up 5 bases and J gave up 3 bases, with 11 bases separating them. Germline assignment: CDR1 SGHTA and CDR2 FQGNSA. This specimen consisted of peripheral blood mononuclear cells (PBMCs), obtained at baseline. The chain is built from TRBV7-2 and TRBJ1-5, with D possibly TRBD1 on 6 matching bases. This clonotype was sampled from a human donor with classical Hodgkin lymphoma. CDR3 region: CASSGDITNQPQHF. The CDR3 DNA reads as TGTGCCAGCAGCGGGGACATTACCAATCAGCCCCAGCATTTT. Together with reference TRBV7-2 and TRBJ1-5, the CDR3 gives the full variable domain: GAGVSQSPSNKVTEKGKDVELRCDPISGHTALYWYRQSLGQGLEFLIYFQGNSAPDKSGLPSDRFSAERTGGSVSTLTIQRTQQEDSAVYLCASSGDITNQPQHFGDGTRLSIL.